The next 18 T cell receptor beta chains were all read from a single sample in a study of cytomegalovirus exposure and HLA in healthy donors. The PCR used 60 Vbeta and 13 Jbeta primers. The table came from immunoSEQ multiplex PCR; TCRdb's copy has only in-frame clones and leaves some out. Its clone listing holds fewer than 150,000 clones. What was sequenced was PBMCs. All receptors derive from a woman aged 60 to 75 in good health and CMV-seronegative.

This rearrangement joins TRBV21-1 to TRBJ2-3; TRBD1 reflects the table's D call only, with no check against the DNA. TRBV21-1 is classified as a pseudogene. This CDR3 spans 16 amino acids. CDR3 coding DNA: TGTGCCAGCAGCAAGGATTTGACAGCTAGCACAGATACGCAGTATTTT. Its protein product is CASSKDLTASTDTQYF.

The chain couples TRBV2 to TRBJ1-2; TRBD1 agrees at 7 bases. V trimming: 6 bases; J trimming: 4 bases; junction bases outside the gene matches: 8. The germline CDR1 and CDR2 sequences are SNHLY and FYNNEI. This CDR3 contains 14 residues. The CDR3 DNA reads as TGTGCCAGCAGGGGGACAGCAGTAATCTATGGCTACACCTTC. Residues: CASRGTAVIYGYTF.

The V gene is TRBV7-9, the J gene TRBJ2-6; TRBD2 agrees at 7 bases. V lost 11 bases and J lost 2; bases outside the gene matches: 6. There are 14 residues in the CDR3. Germline values: CDR1 SEHNR, CDR2 FQNEAQ (reference sequence). The DNA of the CDR3 is TGTGCCTCCTGGGGAGGGCCTGGGGCCAACGTCCTGACTTTC. Protein sequence: CASWGGPGANVLTF. Full variable domain (missing parts from reference TRBV7-9 and TRBJ2-6): DTGVSQNPRHKITKRGQNVTFRCDPISEHNRLYWYRQTLGQGPEFLTYFQNEAQLEKSRLLSDRFSAERPKGSFSTLEIQRTEQGDSAMYLCASWGGPGANVLTFGAGSRLTVL.

The V call is TRBV11-2, the J call TRBJ1-4; D not resolved. Between the trimmed V and J ends, which lost 1 base and 0 bases, there was a span of 12 bases. Per germline, CDR1 SGHAT and CDR2 FQNNGV. This CDR3 contains 17 residues. The CDR3 is CASSLVAFSATNEKLFF. CDR3 nucleotides: TGTGCCAGCAGCTTAGTCGCTTTCAGTGCAACTAATGAAAAACTGTTTTTT.

The chain carries TRBV6-1 and TRBJ1-1; the D is unclear. The length of the CDR3 is 13 residues. Trimming cost V 1 base and J 7 bases, with 10 bases left between them. Germline V gene lookup returns CDR1 MNHNS and CDR2 SASEGT. In nucleotides, the CDR3 is TGTGCCAGCAGTGAAGGCCTCAGGCTTGAAGCTTTCTTT. It codes for CASSEGLRLEAFF.

The rearrangement joins TRBV9 to TRBJ2-3, with TRBD2 identical over 12 bases. This CDR3 has 19 amino acids. The germline V gene has CDR1 SGDLS and CDR2 YYNGEE. V shed 0 bases, J shed 0 bases, and the junction held 8 bases outside the gene matches. This chain's CDR3 is CASSVALLAGGGSTDTQYF. CDR3 sequence (DNA): TGTGCCAGCAGCGTAGCTCTACTAGCGGGGGGAGGGAGCACAGATACGCAGTATTTT.

The V and J genes are TRBV2 and TRBJ1-5, with D possibly TRBD1 on 6 matching bases. Germline CDR1 and CDR2: SNHLY and FYNNEI. V lost 8 bases and J lost 6, with 29 bases in between. This CDR3 has 18 residues. Here the CDR3 reads CASGKRQAPGSLGQPQHF. CDR3 DNA: TGTGCCAGCGGGAAGCGACAGGCGCCGGGCTCGCTCGGTCAGCCCCAGCATTTT.

V usage is TRBV7-2 and J usage is TRBJ1-2, with 7 bases identical to TRBD1. Germline lookup yields CDR1 SGHTA and CDR2 FQGNSA. The CDR3 has 16 residues. V was pared by 5 bases and J by 7 bases, with 16 bases of the junction left unmatched. CDR3 sequence (DNA): TGTGCCAGCAGCCTTAGCCAATCCAGGGGGAACGTTGGCTACACCTTC. Translation gives CASSLSQSRGNVGYTF.

The V and J genes are TRBV5-5 and TRBJ2-7, with D perhaps TRBD2 (5 bases). CDR1 SGHKS and CDR2 YYEKEE come from the germline V gene (reference sequence). This CDR3 has 13 residues. V lost 3 bases to trimming and J lost 2 bases, with 9 bases between them. CDR3 nucleotides: TGTGCCAGCAGCTCTCTCGGGACCTACGAGCAGTACTTC. This sequence encodes CASSSLGTYEQYF.

The rearrangement uses TRBV4-1 and TRBJ2-5; possibly TRBD1 for D (6 bases). Germline CDR1 is MGHRA and CDR2 is YSYEKL. The CDR3 is 17 amino acids. V lost 2 bases and J 3 bases, leaving 19 bases between the germline ends. CDR3 DNA: TGCGCCAGCAGCCAAACCAACGCAGGGGTCGAAGAAGAGACCCAGTACTTC. Translated: CASSQTNAGVEEETQYF.

The chain uses TRBV6-1 and TRBJ1-3; a possible D gene is TRBD1 (6 bases). With 4 bases removed from V and 0 bases from J, the gap between germline ends came to 19 bases. This CDR3 is built from 18 residues. In germline, CDR1 is MNHNS, CDR2 SASEGT. The CDR3 reads CASSAKKQGPNSGNTIYF. CDR3 bases: TGTGCCAGCAGTGCAAAAAAACAGGGCCCCAACTCTGGAAACACCATATATTTT.

The chain uses TRBV7-2 and TRBJ2-1; 10 bases agree with TRBD2. Germline loops: CDR1 SGHTA, CDR2 FQGNSA. Trimming cost V 0 bases and J 8 bases; bases outside gene matches: 4. CDR3 length: 15 residues. The CDR3 is CASSLAGLAVDEQFF. CDR3 DNA: TGTGCCAGCAGCTTAGCCGGACTAGCGGTCGATGAGCAGTTCTTC.

The genes are TRBV11-3 and TRBJ2-2; a weak D match, TRBD1 (5 bases). Germline assignment: CDR1 SGHNT and CDR2 YENEEA. The CDR3 runs to 12 residues. The V gene lost 5 bases and the J gene lost 7 bases, with 8 bases spanning the gap. The DNA for the CDR3 is TGTGCCAGCAGCCTAAGGGGCGGGGAGCTGTTTTTT. Amino acid sequence: CASSLRGGELFF.

The V gene is TRBV19, the J gene TRBJ1-5; D uncertain. Germline V gene lookup returns CDR1 LNHDA and CDR2 SQIVND (reference sequence). V lost 4 bases and J lost 4, with 17 bases in between. The length of the CDR3 is 16 residues. In DNA form, the CDR3 reads TGTGCCAGTAGTACCCCGATCGCGGGAGGGAATCAGCCCCAGCATTTT. This gives the protein CASSTPIAGGNQPQHF.

V and J are TRBV4-1 and TRBJ2-7, with 9 nucleotides matching TRBD1. The germline gives CDR1 MGHRA, CDR2 YSYEKL. This CDR3 region has 15 residues. The J segment lost 1 base and the V segment lost 1 base, leaving 2 bases of the junction unmatched. The CDR3 sequence is CASSQAGTGSYEQYF. CDR3 DNA sequence: TGCGCCAGCAGCCAAGCGGGGACAGGGTCCTACGAGCAGTACTTC.

The J gene is TRBJ1-2, the V gene TRBV5-1; TRBD1 matches at 7 bases. The germline gives CDR1 SGHRS, CDR2 YFSETQ. The CDR3 is 14 amino acids. Unmatched junction bases numbered 8, after V lost 6 bases and J lost 3 bases. CDR3 loop: CASMGGQGDYGYTF. CDR3 bases: TGCGCCAGCATGGGGGGTCAGGGGGACTATGGCTACACCTTC.

The chain employs TRBV11-3 and TRBJ1-2, with 10 bases lining up with TRBD1. J was trimmed by 4 bases and V by 5 bases; bases with no gene match: 1. CDR3 size: 13 residues. Germline CDR1 and CDR2: SGHNT and YENEEA. CDR3 amino acids: CASSRTGGYGYTF. CDR3 sequence (DNA): TGTGCCAGCAGCCGGACAGGGGGCTATGGCTACACCTTC.

V gene TRBV12-5 combines with J gene TRBJ2-7, with TRBD2 identical over 15 bases. J was trimmed by 1 base and V by 0 bases; bases with no gene match: 7. There are 19 residues in the CDR3. Germline CDR1 and CDR2: LGHNT and FRNRAP. The DNA for the CDR3 is TGTGCTAGTGGTTTGGTCGGACTAGCGGGAGGGCCCGGATCCTACGAGCAGTACTTC. Protein: CASGLVGLAGGPGSYEQYF.